The rows below give T cell receptor beta chains drawn from one sample of a study of blood T cell repertoires in COVID-19. TCRdb's copy holds only in-frame clones and misses some; the assay was immunoSEQ multiplex PCR. The data hold about 270,000 clones, with roughly 87% observed a single time. The sequenced material came from PBMCs or T cells enriched from blood (not recorded which). All receptors come from a woman aged 30 to 39 who had recovered from COVID-19. Each CDR3 is given with its conserved first and last residue. D genes are given only for firm matches.

J: TRBJ2-7
V: TRBV6-6
D: TRBD1
DNA: TGTGCCAGCACCCAGGGGGCCTCCTACGAGCAGTACTTC
CDR3: CASTQGASYEQYF

J: TRBJ2-7
V: TRBV7-9
D: .
DNA: TGTGCCAGCAGCCCCATCCGACAGGTTTCCTACGAGCAGTACTTC
CDR3: CASSPIRQVSYEQYF

J: TRBJ1-5
V: TRBV6-6
D: .
DNA: TGTGCCAGCAGTTACTCGACAGGCCTAGGCAATCAGCCCCAGCATTTT
CDR3: CASSYSTGLGNQPQHF

J: TRBJ2-5
V: TRBV5-1
D: TRBD2
DNA: TGCGCCAGCAGTTCCGGGGGGACTAGCGCACCACAAGAGACCCAGTACTTC
CDR3: CASSSGGTSAPQETQYF

J: TRBJ2-5
V: TRBV5-1
D: TRBD1
DNA: TGCGCCAGCAGCTTCCGACCGCCCGGGACAGGGCAAGAGACCCAGTACTTC
CDR3: CASSFRPPGTGQETQYF

J: TRBJ1-2
V: TRBV27
D: TRBD1
DNA: TGTGCCAGCAGTACGACAGGGGGCTGGGATGGCTACACCTTC
CDR3: CASSTTGGWDGYTF

J: TRBJ1-1
V: TRBV7-3
D: TRBD1
DNA: TGTGCCAGCAGCAGGGACAGGATGAACACTGAAGCTTTCTTT
CDR3: CASSRDRMNTEAFF

J: TRBJ1-1
V: TRBV5-4
D: .
DNA: TGTGCCAGCAGCTTCCCCGGGGGTCCCTACACTGAAGCTTTCTTT
CDR3: CASSFPGGPYTEAFF

J: TRBJ2-7
V: TRBV6-5
D: TRBD2
DNA: TGTGCCAGCAACCCACTAGCGGGAGGGTTCGACGAGCAGTACTTC
CDR3: CASNPLAGGFDEQYF

J: TRBJ1-2
V: TRBV30
D: TRBD1
DNA: TGTGCCTGGACTAGGGGGCTGGCCTATGGCTACACCTTC
CDR3: CAWTRGLAYGYTF

J: TRBJ2-5
V: TRBV9
D: TRBD2
DNA: TGTGCCAGCAATGGCGGGGGGGGATTCTCGGCGGAGACCCAGTACTTC
CDR3: CASNGGGGFSAETQYF

J: TRBJ1-5
V: TRBV5-1
D: TRBD1
DNA: TGCGCCAGCAGCGCCGGGACAGGGACGAATCAGCCCCAGCATTTT
CDR3: CASSAGTGTNQPQHF

J: TRBJ1-6
V: TRBV2
D: .
DNA: TGTGCCAGCCTATACGGACAGATTAGCTCCTATAATTCACCCCTCCACTTT
CDR3: CASLYGQISSYNSPLHF